Presented here are 26 T cell receptor beta chains from one specimen sequenced in a study of identical twins. TCRdb re-called the 5' RACE reads through MiXCR, storing one row per CDR3 protein. This sample has 1.5 million to 2 million distinct CDR3 sequences, with less than 35% found just once. The material sequenced was cord blood. These receptor sequences come from a newborn girl in good health.

This clonotype was seen a few times. The chain employs TRBV20-1 and TRBJ1-1, with a tentative D call TRBD1 (6 bases). V dropped 3 bases and J dropped 6 bases, with 14 bases sitting between them. CDR1 is DFQATT and CDR2 is SNEGSKA in the germline V gene (reference sequence). The CDR3 sequence is 13 residues long. CDR3 sequence (DNA): TGCAGTGCTAGCCAACAGGGACGGGCTGAAGCTTTCTTT. It codes for CSASQQGRAEAFF.

The rearrangement uses TRBV4-2 and TRBJ2-1; D might be TRBD2 (6 bases). V was clipped by 1 base and J by 1 base, with 14 bases between them. Germline CDR1 LGHNA, CDR2 YNFKEQ. The CDR3 runs to 17 residues. DNA of the CDR3: TGTGCCAGCAGCCAAGGGTTGGCGGGGCCTTCCTACAATGAGCAGTTCTTC. Translation gives CASSQGLAGPSYNEQFF.

With regard to this clonotype: One end of the junction fails to match germline, which may point to a read error. J is TRBJ2-3 and V is TRBV28, with 8 bases identical to TRBD2. Germline lookup yields CDR1 MDHEN and CDR2 SYDVKM. The length of the CDR3 is 15 residues. The CDR3 DNA reads TGTGCCAGCAGTCCCTCCGGGACTAGAGGCGATACGCGGTATTTT. Amino acid sequence: CASSPSGTRGDTRYF.

This sequence joins TRBV6-5 and TRBJ2-2, with a possible D match to TRBD2 (5 bases). In germline, CDR1 is MNHEY, CDR2 SVGAGI. The CDR3 is made up of 15 amino acids. V gave up 1 base and J gave up 0 bases, with 6 bases separating them. The DNA of the CDR3 is TGTGCCAGCAGTTACTACGGGACGAACACCGGGGAGCTGTTTTTT. Translated: CASSYYGTNTGELFF.

V gene TRBV12-3 or TRBV12-4 combines with J gene TRBJ2-7; perhaps D is TRBD1 or TRBD2 (6 bases each). Trimming removed 0 bases at V and 9 bases at J, with 15 bases between. The CDR3 contains 14 residues. CDR3 residues: CASSLAQGGSTQYF. In nucleotides, the CDR3 is TGTGCCAGCAGTTTAGCGCAAGGGGGGAGCACGCAGTACTTC.

The rearrangement joins TRBV20-1 to TRBJ2-3; 8 bases align to TRBD2. Per the germline V gene, CDR1 is DFQATT and CDR2 is SNEGSKA (reference sequence). The trim removed 6 bases at V and 4 bases at J, leaving 6 bases unmatched. The CDR3 length is 13 residues. The CDR3 protein is CSAGAGVPDTQYF. The CDR3 DNA reads as TGCAGTGCCGGAGCGGGAGTACCAGATACGCAGTATTTT.

The J gene is TRBJ2-1, the V gene TRBV6-1; 10 bases fit TRBD2. The CDR3 consists of 17 residues. Looked up from germline, CDR1 is MNHNS and CDR2 is SASEGT. V was clipped by 6 bases and J by 8 bases; unmatched bases: 16. The CDR3 region is CASRPLAGGPPTDEQFF. The DNA for the CDR3 is TGTGCCAGCAGACCCTTAGCGGGAGGACCCCCTACGGATGAGCAGTTCTTC.

The J gene is TRBJ2-3, the V gene TRBV4-1, with 8 bases lining up with TRBD2. J gave up 2 bases and V 2 bases, and 15 bases lay outside the gene matches. Germline loops: CDR1 MGHRA, CDR2 YSYEKL. The CDR3 sequence is 19 residues long. CDR3 in DNA: TGCGCCAGCAGCCAAAAGGGGGGGACCGGGACTAGGCCCACAGATACGCAGTATTTT. Protein: CASSQKGGTGTRPTDTQYF.

This clonotype has just one count. V usage is TRBV4-1 and J usage is TRBJ1-5; D not certain. This CDR3 has 15 residues. V was pared by 0 bases and J by 6 bases, with 12 bases between. CDR1 is MGHRA, CDR2 YSYEKL, per germline. The CDR3 bases are TGCGCCAGCAGCCAAGATCAATCATCGTCTCAGCCCCAGCATTTT. It encodes CASSQDQSSSQPQHF.

The rearrangement uses TRBV6-1 and TRBJ2-7, with D possibly matching TRBD1 (5 bases). CDR1 is MNHNS and CDR2 is SASEGT in the germline V gene. V was trimmed by 6 bases and J by 3 bases, leaving 18 bases between them. CDR3 length: 15 residues. The CDR3 loop is CASRSQVQPNYEQYF. The CDR3 nucleotides are TGTGCCAGCAGATCACAGGTTCAACCTAACTACGAGCAGTACTTC.

Only a few counts were recorded for this clonotype. This chain joins TRBV12-3 or TRBV12-4 and TRBJ2-4, with 11 bases lining up with TRBD1. CDR3 length: 15 residues. V shed 5 bases and J 7 bases; nucleotides not matched to a gene: 7. CDR3 amino acids: CASSPGQGADNIQYF. The CDR3 DNA reads TGTGCCAGCAGTCCCGGACAGGGGGCCGATAACATTCAGTACTTC.

This chain uses TRBV11-2 with TRBJ1-2, with unresolved D. The germline V gene has CDR1 SGHAT and CDR2 FQNNGV. V was clipped by 1 base and J by 2 bases, with 8 bases between them. The CDR3 has 14 amino acids. Written as DNA, the CDR3 is TGTGCCAGCAGCTTAGTTTCCGGGAACTATGGCTACACCTTC. Translated, it gives CASSLVSGNYGYTF.

This clonotype was counted between two and nine times. The chain employs TRBV5-1 and TRBJ2-5, with TRBD1 identical over 7 bases. V trimming: 2 bases; J trimming: 11 bases; junction bases outside the gene matches: 15. This CDR3 region has 15 residues. CDR1 is SGHRS, CDR2 YFSETQ, per germline. The CDR3 DNA reads TGCGCCAGCAGCTTTCTTCGGGACAGCTCCTACGGGCAGTACTTC. Its translation: CASSFLRDSSYGQYF. Drawing the rest from reference TRBV5-1 and TRBJ2-5, the complete variable domain is KAGVTQTPRYLIKTRGQQVTLSCSPISGHRSVSWYQQTPGQGLQFLFEYFSETQRNKGNFPGRFSGRQFSNSRSEMNVSTLELGDSALYLCASSFLRDSSYGQYFGPGTRLLVL.

Note on this clonotype: Being one base from a much bigger clone, this may be a read error. The CDR3 is CASGSRLADEQFF. DNA for the CDR3: TGTGCCAGCGGTTCCCGACTAGCCGATGAGCAGTTCTTC. The chain carries TRBV6-6 and TRBJ2-1; 7 bases fit TRBD2. V lost 8 bases and J lost 8; bases outside the gene matches: 9. The CDR3 length is 13 residues. Germline loops: CDR1 MNHNY, CDR2 SVGAGI (reference sequence).

The chain recombines TRBV20-1 with TRBJ2-7; 14 bases match TRBD2. Germline CDR1 and CDR2: DFQATT and SNEGSKA (reference sequence). This CDR3 comprises 16 residues. The junction had 10 bases not matched to a gene; V was cut back by 6 bases and J by 3 bases. As DNA, the CDR3 is TGCAGTGCGATGGGGACTAGCGGGAGTATGGGCTACGAGCAGTACTTC. Its protein product is CSAMGTSGSMGYEQYF.

This clonotype appeared a few times. The genes are TRBV9 and TRBJ2-5; 9 positions match TRBD1. The germline V gene has CDR1 SGDLS and CDR2 YYNGEE. The J segment lost 2 bases and the V segment lost 6 bases, leaving 2 bases of the junction unmatched. CDR3 length equals 13 residues. CDR3 coding DNA: TGTGCCAGCAAGGGGACAGGGCAAGAGACCCAGTACTTC. Encoded protein: CASKGTGQETQYF.

This rearrangement joins TRBV5-1 to TRBJ2-6, with D unresolved. Trimming took 1 base from V and 0 from J, leaving 8 bases between them. The CDR3 loop spans 16 amino acids. Germline loops: CDR1 SGHRS, CDR2 YFSETQ. CDR3 coding DNA: TGCGCCAGCAGCTTGTACGGTAACTCTGGGGCCAACGTCCTGACTTTC. Encoded protein: CASSLYGNSGANVLTF.

The chain recombines TRBV3-1 with TRBJ2-3; a possible D gene is TRBD1 (6 bases). CDR1 and CDR2 (germline): LGHDT, YNNKEL (reference sequence). The CDR3 totals 11 residues. Trimming left V 6 bases short and J 14 bases short, with 15 bases between. The CDR3 region is CASSQQGLWYF. In DNA, the CDR3 is TGTGCCAGCAGTCAACAGGGCCTCTGGTATTTT.

This clonotype has more than one count but fewer than ten. The V call is TRBV5-4, the J call TRBJ1-2, with 8 bases fitting TRBD1. The junction had 10 bases not matched to a gene; V was cut back by 5 bases and J by 4 bases. Germline V gives CDR1 SGHNT, CDR2 YYREEE (reference sequence). This CDR3 contains 15 residues. CDR3 bases: TGTGCCAGCAGATTCGACAGGGGCTTGAGCTATGGCTACACCTTC. It is translated as CASRFDRGLSYGYTF.

This chain links TRBV12-3 or TRBV12-4 with TRBJ1-2, with D unclear. V was trimmed by 5 bases and J by 0 bases, leaving 7 bases between them. The CDR3 loop spans 13 amino acids. CDR3 DNA sequence: TGTGCCAGCAGTAGGAGCGCTAACTATGGCTACACCTTC. Encoded protein: CASSRSANYGYTF.

The genes are TRBV6-1 and TRBJ1-6, with TRBD1 matching 7 bases. The CDR3 runs 14 residues. Germline V CDR1 and CDR2: MNHNS, SASEGT. V shed 7 bases, J shed 9 bases, and the junction held 9 bases outside the gene matches. Here the CDR3 DNA reads TGTGCCAGCAACTCTAGACAGGGTGGTTCACCCCTCCACTTT. This gives the protein CASNSRQGGSPLHF.

The rearrangement uses TRBV20-1 and TRBJ1-6; D call uncertain. Trimming stripped 6 bases from V and 8 bases from J, with 8 bases between. The CDR3 length is 11 residues. In germline, CDR1 is DFQATT, CDR2 SNEGSKA (reference sequence). The CDR3: CSASIDSPLHF. In nucleotides, the CDR3 is TGCAGTGCAAGCATCGATTCACCCCTCCACTTT.

In DNA form, the CDR3 reads TGCAGCGGGGGGAGGGTAGGGGACGAGACCCAGTACTTC. This gives the protein CSGGRVGDETQYF. The chain recombines TRBV29-1 with TRBJ2-4; TRBD2 matches at 7 bases. Matching the DNA end better, TRBJ2-5 makes the J call doubtful. The CDR3 length is 13 residues. Germline values: CDR1 SQVTM, CDR2 ANQGSEA.

J is TRBJ2-5 and V is TRBV7-8; D tentatively fits TRBD1 or TRBD2 (5 bases each). The CDR3 is 15 amino acids. Germline values: CDR1 SGHVS, CDR2 FQNEAQ. V lost 1 base to trimming and J lost 11 bases, with 20 bases between them. CDR3 sequence reads: CASSLGPGPANEQYF. Here the CDR3 DNA reads TGTGCCAGCAGCTTAGGTCCGGGACCGGCCAATGAGCAGTACTTC.

V and J are TRBV7-9 and TRBJ1-5; no firm D call. CDR1 and CDR2 (germline): SEHNR, FQNEAQ (reference sequence). The germline V and J ends were trimmed by 1 base and 9 bases, with 10 bases remaining between them. CDR3 length: 13 amino acids. CDR3 amino acids: CASSLGFLRPQHF. In nucleotides, the CDR3 is TGTGCCAGCAGCTTAGGGTTCCTGCGGCCCCAGCATTTT.

The J gene is TRBJ1-3, the V gene TRBV12-3 or TRBV12-4; no firm D call. The CDR3 runs to 13 residues. V lost 6 bases and J lost 0, with 6 bases in between. CDR3 nucleotide sequence: TGTGCCAGCAGGCCAAGCTCTGGAAACACCATATATTTT. Protein sequence: CASRPSSGNTIYF.